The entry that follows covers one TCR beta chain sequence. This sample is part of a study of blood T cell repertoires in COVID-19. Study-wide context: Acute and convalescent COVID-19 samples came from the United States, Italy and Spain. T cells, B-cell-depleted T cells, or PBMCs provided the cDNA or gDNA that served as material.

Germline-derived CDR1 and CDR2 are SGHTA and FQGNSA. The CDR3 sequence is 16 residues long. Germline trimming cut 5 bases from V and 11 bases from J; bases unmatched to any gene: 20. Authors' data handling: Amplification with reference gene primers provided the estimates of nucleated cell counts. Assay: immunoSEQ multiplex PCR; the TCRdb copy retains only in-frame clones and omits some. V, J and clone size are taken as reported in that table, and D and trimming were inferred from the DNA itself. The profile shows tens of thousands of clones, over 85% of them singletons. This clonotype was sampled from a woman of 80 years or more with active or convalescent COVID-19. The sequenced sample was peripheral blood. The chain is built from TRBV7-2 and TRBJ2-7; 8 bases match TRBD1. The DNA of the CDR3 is TGTGCCAGCAGCCCAGGAGCCGACAGGGGCCGTTCGAGGAAGTACTTC. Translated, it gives CASSPGADRGRSRKYF. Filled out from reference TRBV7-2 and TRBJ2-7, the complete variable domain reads GAGVSQSPSNKVTEKGKDVELRCDPISGHTALYWYRQSLGQGLEFLIYFQGNSAPDKSGLPSDRFSAERTGGSVSTLTIQRTQQEDSAVYLCASSPGADRGRSRKYFGPGTRLTVT.